The 28 T cell receptor beta chains below were found in one sample sequenced in a study of T cell repertoires in aging, cancer and after chemotherapy. TCR beta rearrangements were amplified from peripheral blood genomic DNA. Multiplex touch-down PCR with TRB-A/B primers amplified rearranged V-D-J TRB sequences. From the multiplex PCR reads, TCRdb called clonotypes with MiXCR, one entry per CDR3 protein. Among about 5,300 distinct CDR3 sequences, roughly two fifths were seen once, and the ten largest hold approximately 7.5%. Sequenced input: blood. These receptors came from a human donor with a blood cancer.

The rearrangement joins TRBV6-1 to TRBJ2-7; D is perhaps TRBD2 (5 bases). Per germline, CDR1 MNHNS and CDR2 SASEGT. V was shortened by 1 base and J by 2 bases, with 9 bases between the two germline ends. CDR3 size: 14 residues. The CDR3 sequence is CASSEGLATYEQYF. The CDR3 nucleotides read TGTGCCAGCAGTGAAGGGCTAGCCACCTACGAGCAGTACTTC.

The gene calls are TRBV20-1 and TRBJ2-3; 10 bases map to TRBD2. The CDR3 has 15 amino acids. CDR1 and CDR2 (germline): DFQATT, SNEGSKA (reference sequence). The ends lost 2 bases at V and 1 base at J; junction bases unmatched: 3. The CDR3 bases are TGCAGTGCTAGACGGCTAGCGGGGGGCACAGATACGCAGTATTTT. Translation gives CSARRLAGGTDTQYF.

The rearrangement links TRBV5-6 to TRBJ1-1; 9 bases match TRBD1. The CDR3 has 15 amino acids. With 3 bases clipped from V and 5 bases from J, the junction kept 8 bases outside the gene matches. Germline V lookup: CDR1 SGHDT, CDR2 YYEEEE. The CDR3: CASSSLRQGGTEAFF. Written as DNA, the CDR3 is TGTGCCAGCAGCTCCTTGAGACAGGGGGGAACTGAAGCTTTCTTT.

The V and J genes are TRBV6-5 and TRBJ1-3; the match to TRBD1 covers 12 bases. The CDR3 is 19 residues long. Trimming took 3 bases from V and 4 from J; bases not matched to a gene: 13. Germline values: CDR1 MNHEY, CDR2 SVGAGI. Here the CDR3 reads CASSYQRDRGRGAGNTIYF. DNA for the CDR3: TGTGCCAGCAGTTATCAACGGGACAGGGGGCGCGGAGCGGGAAACACCATATATTTT.

V is TRBV27 and J is TRBJ1-6; tentatively, D is TRBD1 (6 bases). Between the trimmed V and J ends, which lost 6 bases and 0 bases, there was a span of 15 bases. This CDR3 has 17 amino acids. From germline, CDR1 is MNHEY and CDR2 SMNVEV (reference sequence). The DNA for the CDR3 is TGTGCCAGCAGGATCGACAGGACGAGCTCCTATAATTCACCCCTCCACTTT. The encoded protein is CASRIDRTSSYNSPLHF.

The V gene is TRBV6-2 or TRBV6-3, the J gene TRBJ1-5, with D possibly being TRBD1 (5 bases). The CDR3 is 14 amino acids. Germline V gene lookup returns CDR1 MNHEY and CDR2 SVGEGT. V lost 7 bases and J 1 base, leaving 11 bases between the germline ends. In nucleotides, the CDR3 is TGTGCCAGCACAAGGGGTGCGAGCAATCAGCCCCAGCATTTT. Translation: CASTRGASNQPQHF.

The chain carries TRBV20-1 and TRBJ2-3, with D perhaps assigned TRBD1 or TRBD2 (5 bases each). Germline CDR1 is DFQATT and CDR2 is SNEGSKA (reference sequence). The ends were cut back, 3 bases at V and 6 bases at J, with 10 bases in the middle. The CDR3 is 12 residues long. The CDR3 region has the DNA TGCAGTGCTAGTGGGGGTCTGGATACGCAGTATTTT. It codes for CSASGGLDTQYF.

CDR3 loop: CASSLSQGNEQFF. The DNA for the CDR3 is TGTGCCAGCAGCTTGTCCCAGGGCAATGAGCAGTTCTTC. The rearrangement links TRBV11-1 to TRBJ2-1; weak D call: TRBD1 (5 bases). CDR3 length: 13 amino acids. Germline CDR1 reads SGHAT; CDR2 reads FQDESV (reference sequence). V shed 3 bases and J shed 6 bases, with 9 bases lying between them.

Concerning this clonotype: A junction end diverges from the germline sequence, so it may reflect a read error. The chain has TRBV10-3 and TRBJ1-5, with 10 bases matching TRBD1. The CDR3 has 15 amino acids. Germline V lookup: CDR1 ENHRY, CDR2 SYGVKD. The CDR3 protein is CASSYRTGGNQPQHF. The CDR3 DNA reads TGTGCCAGCAGTTACCGGACAGGGGGTAATCAGCCCCAGCATTTT.

This clonotype has only a few counts. This chain uses TRBV19 with TRBJ2-1; a weak D match, TRBD1 (6 bases). The CDR3 totals 14 residues. Trimming pared 6 bases from V and 4 bases from J, leaving 13 bases between. The germline V gene encodes CDR1 LNHDA and CDR2 SQIVND (reference sequence). The CDR3 spells CASSPGQKYNEQFF. The CDR3 DNA reads TGTGCCAGTAGCCCAGGACAGAAGTACAATGAGCAGTTCTTC.

The chain joins TRBV30 to TRBJ2-7, with 8 bases lining up with TRBD1. The J segment lost 5 bases and the V segment lost 4 bases, leaving 7 bases of the junction unmatched. The CDR3 extends over 13 amino acids. Germline V gene sequence: CDR1 GTSNPN, CDR2 SVGIG (reference sequence). The CDR3 is CAWTPDRANEQYF. The CDR3, as DNA: TGTGCCTGGACCCCGGACAGGGCCAACGAGCAGTACTTC.

V and J are TRBV27 and TRBJ2-3, with 12 bases matching TRBD2. Germline V gene data show CDR1 as MNHEY and CDR2 as SMNVEV (reference sequence). V shed 3 bases, J shed 9 bases, and the junction held 7 bases outside the gene matches. This CDR3 contains 15 residues. The DNA for the CDR3 is TGTGCCAGCAGTTTGAAACTAGCGGGAGGTAGCACGCAGTATTTT. The encoded protein is CASSLKLAGGSTQYF.

The chain recombines TRBV14 with TRBJ2-5; either TRBD1 or TRBD2 may supply D (5 bases each). CDR3 length equals 15 residues. Trimming left V 4 bases short and J 6 bases short, with 18 bases between. CDR1 and CDR2 from the germline V gene are SGHDN and FVKESK. As DNA, the CDR3 is TGTGCCAGCAGCCGCTCCGGGACCCTCGGCAAGACCCAGTACTTC. The encoded protein is CASSRSGTLGKTQYF.

This chain joins TRBV27 and TRBJ2-1; 11 bases align to TRBD2. V was clipped by 5 bases and J by 4 bases; unmatched bases: 10. This CDR3 has 17 amino acids. The germline V gene encodes CDR1 MNHEY and CDR2 SMNVEV (reference sequence). The CDR3: CASSGQGTSGIYNEQFF. The CDR3 nucleotides read TGTGCCAGCAGTGGACAAGGGACTAGCGGAATTTACAATGAGCAGTTCTTC.

The chain links TRBV5-5 to TRBJ1-4, with TRBD1 matching over 9 bases. V trimming: 5 bases; J trimming: 8 bases; junction bases outside the gene matches: 13. The germline gives CDR1 SGHKS, CDR2 YYEKEE (reference sequence). The CDR3 sequence is 16 residues long. Here the CDR3 reads CASSRVPGQGREKLFF. The CDR3 region has the DNA TGTGCCAGCAGTCGGGTACCGGGACAGGGAAGGGAAAAACTGTTTTTT.

This clonotype turned up a few times. The chain uses TRBV5-4 and TRBJ1-1, with a tentative D call TRBD1 (6 bases). The germline CDR1 and CDR2 sequences are SGHNT and YYREEE (reference sequence). The V end lost 2 bases, the J end lost 1 base, and 9 bases lay between the germline ends. This CDR3 region has 14 residues. The chain's CDR3 is CASSFGGRNTEAFF. CDR3 nucleotides: TGTGCCAGCAGCTTTGGGGGGCGGAACACTGAAGCTTTCTTT.

This clonotype was found a few times. This chain uses TRBV7-6 with TRBJ2-3; 9 bases are a match to TRBD2. Trimming at V came to 1 base and at J to 0 bases, leaving 8 bases not matched to a gene. Germline V gives CDR1 SGHVS, CDR2 FNYEAQ. The CDR3 runs to 18 residues. The CDR3 nucleotides are TGTGCCAGCAGCTTAGGGCTAGCGGGACTGATAAGCACAGATACGCAGTATTTT. It specifies CASSLGLAGLISTDTQYF.

This sequence joins TRBV7-2 and TRBJ1-2; weak D call: TRBD1 (6 bases). Germline CDR1 and CDR2: SGHTA and FQGNSA. With 2 bases removed from V and 7 bases from J, the gap between germline ends came to 14 bases. This CDR3 is 14 amino acids long. The CDR3 region is CASSLSQGGSGYTF. CDR3 coding DNA: TGTGCCAGCAGCTTATCACAGGGAGGTAGTGGCTACACCTTC. The full variable domain, with the rest looked up from reference TRBV7-2 and TRBJ1-2, is GAGVSQSPSNKVTEKGKDVELRCDPISGHTALYWYRQSLGQGLEFLIYFQGNSAPDKSGLPSDRFSAERTGGSVSTLTIQRTQQEDSAVYLCASSLSQGGSGYTFGSGTRLTVV.

The chain combines TRBV5-4 with TRBJ2-2, with TRBD1 as a possible D gene (6 bases). CDR1 and CDR2 (germline): SGHNT, YYREEE (reference sequence). This CDR3 comprises 16 residues. The V end lost 6 bases, the J end lost 3 bases, and 18 bases lay between the germline ends. CDR3: CASTLGGTKDTGELFF. CDR3 nucleotide sequence: TGTGCCAGCACCCTTGGTGGGACAAAAGACACCGGGGAGCTGTTTTTT.

By its share, this clonotype is medium-sized. The chain combines TRBV19 with TRBJ2-6; D is perhaps TRBD2 (5 bases). Germline assignment: CDR1 LNHDA and CDR2 SQIVND (reference sequence). V lost 3 bases and J lost 1, with 7 bases in between. This CDR3 is built from 15 residues. CDR3 sequence (DNA): TGTGCCAGTAGTATTGAGGGTTCTGGGGCCAACGTCCTGACTTTC. This encodes CASSIEGSGANVLTF.

The gene calls are TRBV7-6 and TRBJ1-5; D call uncertain. The germline CDR1 and CDR2 sequences are SGHVS and FNYEAQ. V shed 2 bases and J shed 3 bases, with 2 bases lying between them. The length of the CDR3 is 12 residues. CDR3 residues: CASSLINQPQHF. The CDR3 nucleotides are TGTGCCAGCAGCTTAATCAATCAGCCCCAGCATTTT.

This clonotype was counted a few times. The chain recombines TRBV19 with TRBJ2-6; D is ambiguous. Germline V lookup: CDR1 LNHDA, CDR2 SQIVND (reference sequence). Between the trimmed V and J ends, which lost 6 bases and 0 bases, there was a span of 9 bases. CDR3 length: 15 amino acids. The CDR3: CASSHGRSGANVLTF. The CDR3 DNA reads as TGTGCCAGTAGCCATGGGCGCTCTGGGGCCAACGTCCTGACTTTC.

The V and J genes are TRBV6-5 and TRBJ2-7; either TRBD1 or TRBD2 may fit D (5 bases each). V lost 2 bases, J lost 2 bases, and 10 bases lay in between. CDR1 is MNHEY, CDR2 SVGAGI, per germline. This CDR3 is built from 14 residues. The CDR3 sequence: CASSYGAGPYEQYF. In DNA, the CDR3 is TGTGCCAGCAGTTACGGGGCGGGTCCCTACGAGCAGTACTTC.

This sequence joins TRBV10-3 and TRBJ2-3; 8 bases agree with TRBD2. The J segment lost 2 bases and the V segment lost 9 bases, leaving 10 bases of the junction unmatched. Germline V lookup: CDR1 ENHRY, CDR2 SYGVKD. The CDR3 loop spans 15 amino acids. The CDR3 sequence is CAISGRAVSTDTQYF. CDR3 DNA: TGTGCCATTTCCGGGAGGGCTGTCTCCACAGATACGCAGTATTTT.

This clonotype was seen more than once but under ten times. The chain uses TRBV19 and TRBJ2-7; D perhaps matches TRBD1 (6 bases). The CDR3 length is 13 residues. V was clipped by 2 bases and J by 5 bases, with 10 bases between them. Germline loops: CDR1 LNHDA, CDR2 SQIVND (reference sequence). CDR3 sequence: CASSITGSHEQYF. The CDR3 DNA reads as TGTGCCAGTAGTATAACAGGGTCTCACGAGCAGTACTTC.

The rearrangement joins TRBV6-5 to TRBJ2-7, with a possible D match to TRBD2 (6 bases). V was cut by 6 bases and J by 0 bases, with 15 bases left in between. CDR3 size: 15 residues. The germline V gene encodes CDR1 MNHEY and CDR2 SVGAGI. The CDR3 DNA sequence: TGTGCCAGCAGCCGGGACTCCCTTAGCTCCTACGAGCAGTACTTC. It codes for CASSRDSLSSYEQYF.

Remarks on this clonotype: The junction departs from germline at one end; a sequencing error may be responsible. The rearrangement joins TRBV10-3 to TRBJ2-5; D may be TRBD2 (6 bases). From germline, CDR1 is ENHRY and CDR2 SYGVKD. The CDR3 is 15 amino acids. CDR3 nucleotides: TGTGCCATTAGTGATTCTGGAGGGATCCAAGAGACCCAGTACTTC. Amino acid sequence: CAISDSGGIQETQYF.

This clonotype is medium-sized in the sample. The rearrangement joins TRBV29-1 to TRBJ2-5; D is unresolved. The germline CDR1 and CDR2 sequences are SQVTM and ANQGSEA. V was trimmed by 4 bases and J by 2 bases, leaving 8 bases between them. CDR3 length: 12 amino acids. The CDR3 DNA reads as TGCAGCGTTGCACAGTTTCAAGAGACCCAGTACTTC. This translates into CSVAQFQETQYF.